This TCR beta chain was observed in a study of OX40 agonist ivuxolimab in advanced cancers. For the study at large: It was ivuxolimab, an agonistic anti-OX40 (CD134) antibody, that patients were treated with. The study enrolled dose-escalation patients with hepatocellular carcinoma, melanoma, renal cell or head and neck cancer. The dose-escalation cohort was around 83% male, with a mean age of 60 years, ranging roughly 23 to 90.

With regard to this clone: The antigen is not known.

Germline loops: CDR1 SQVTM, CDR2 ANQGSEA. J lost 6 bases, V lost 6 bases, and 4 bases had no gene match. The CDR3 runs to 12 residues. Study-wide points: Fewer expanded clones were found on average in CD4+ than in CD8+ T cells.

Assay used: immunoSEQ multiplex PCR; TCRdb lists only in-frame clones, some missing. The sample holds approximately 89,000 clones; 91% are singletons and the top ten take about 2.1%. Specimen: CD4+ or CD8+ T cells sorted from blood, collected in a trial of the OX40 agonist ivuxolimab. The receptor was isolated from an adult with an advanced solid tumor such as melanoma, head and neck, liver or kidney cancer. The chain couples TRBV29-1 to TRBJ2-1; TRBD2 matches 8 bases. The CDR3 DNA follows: TGCAGCGTCTGGACTAGCAGCAATGAGCAGTTCTTC. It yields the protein CSVWTSSNEQFF.